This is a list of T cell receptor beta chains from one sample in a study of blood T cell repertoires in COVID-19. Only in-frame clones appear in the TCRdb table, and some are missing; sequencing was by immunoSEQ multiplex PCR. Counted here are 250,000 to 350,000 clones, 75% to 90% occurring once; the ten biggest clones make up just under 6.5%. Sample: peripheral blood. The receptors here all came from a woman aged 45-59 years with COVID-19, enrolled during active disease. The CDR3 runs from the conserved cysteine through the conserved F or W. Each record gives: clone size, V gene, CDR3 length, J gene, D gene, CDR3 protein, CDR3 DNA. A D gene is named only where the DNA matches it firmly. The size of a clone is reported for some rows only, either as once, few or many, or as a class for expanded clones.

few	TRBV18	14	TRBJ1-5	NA	CASSLVDRSQPQHF	TGTGCCAGCTCACTTGTCGACAGAAGCCAGCCCCAGCATTTT
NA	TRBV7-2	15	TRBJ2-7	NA	CASSLRGTTNYEQYF	TGTGCCAGCAGCTTAAGAGGGACAACGAACTACGAGCAGTACTTC
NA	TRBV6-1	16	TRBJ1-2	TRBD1	CASSEDRTGGNYGYTF	TGTGCCAGCAGTGAAGATCGGACAGGGGGAAACTATGGCTACACCTTC
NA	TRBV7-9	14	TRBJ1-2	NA	CASHHRGGGYGYTF	TGTGCCAGTCACCACCGCGGAGGAGGCTATGGCTACACCTTC
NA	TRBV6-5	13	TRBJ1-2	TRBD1	CASSRGQGYGYTF	TGTGCCAGCAGTCGCGGACAGGGCTATGGCTACACCTTC
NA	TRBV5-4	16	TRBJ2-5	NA	CASRRGGDLGQETQYF	TGTGCCAGCAGACGAGGGGGAGATTTGGGACAAGAGACCCAGTACTTC
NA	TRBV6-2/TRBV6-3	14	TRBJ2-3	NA	CASSSVLLTYTQYF	TGTGCCAGCAGTTCCGTCTTACTCACGTATACGCAGTATTTT
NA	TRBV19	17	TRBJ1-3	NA	CASSTPGRGQTRNTIYF	TGTGCCAGTAGTACCCCGGGGAGAGGACAGACACGAAACACCATATATTTT
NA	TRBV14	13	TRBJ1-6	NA	CASSQSLNSPLHF	TGTGCCAGCAGCCAATCATTGAATTCACCCCTCCACTTT
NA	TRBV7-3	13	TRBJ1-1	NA	CASSSTGNTEAFF	TGTGCCAGCAGCTCGACAGGGAACACTGAAGCTTTCTTT
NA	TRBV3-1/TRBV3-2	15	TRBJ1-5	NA	CASSPSAGRNQPQHF	TGTGCCAGCAGCCCCTCTGCGGGCCGCAATCAGCCCCAGCATTTT
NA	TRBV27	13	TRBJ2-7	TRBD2	CATGGTLMNEQYF	TGTGCCACCGGGGGGACTCTAATGAACGAGCAGTACTTC
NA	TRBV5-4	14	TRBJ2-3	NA	CASRRGTDTDTQYF	TGTGCCAGCCGACGGGGTACTGACACAGATACGCAGTATTTT
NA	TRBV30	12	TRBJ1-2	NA	CAWSNRVWGYTF	TGTGCCTGGAGTAACAGGGTATGGGGCTACACCTTC
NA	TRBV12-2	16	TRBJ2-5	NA	CASRLGLAYLQETQYF	TGTGCAAGTCGCTTAGGACTAGCGTACCTCCAAGAGACCCAGTACTTC
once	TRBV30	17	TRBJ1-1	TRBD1	CAWSPGLDRGLRGEAFF	TGTGCCTGGAGTCCAGGGTTGGACAGGGGGCTACGAGGTGAAGCTTTCTTT
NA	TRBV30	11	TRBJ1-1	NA	CAWSQYTEAFF	TGTGCCTGGAGTCAGTACACTGAAGCTTTCTTT
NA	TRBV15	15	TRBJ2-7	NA	CATSRGGDSSYEQYF	TGTGCCACCAGCAGAGGGGGGGACAGTTCCTACGAGCAGTACTTC
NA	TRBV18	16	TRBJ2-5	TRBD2	CASSPIDAGGRETQYF	TGTGCCAGCTCACCAATTGACGCGGGAGGGCGCGAGACCCAGTACTTC
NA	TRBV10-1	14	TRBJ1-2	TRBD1	CASSERDRIHGYTF	TGCGCCAGCAGTGAGCGGGACAGAATCCATGGCTACACCTTC
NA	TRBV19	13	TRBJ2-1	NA	CASSYGSKTSEFF	TGTGCCAGTAGTTACGGGAGCAAAACATCGGAGTTCTTC
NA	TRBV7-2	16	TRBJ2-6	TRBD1	CASSPGTGAGANVLTF	TGTGCCAGCAGCCCCGGGACAGGGGCTGGGGCCAACGTCCTGACTTTC
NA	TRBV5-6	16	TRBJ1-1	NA	CASSPVGFTGNTEAFF	TGTGCCAGCAGCCCAGTCGGGTTTACAGGGAACACTGAAGCTTTCTTT
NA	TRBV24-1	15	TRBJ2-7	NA	CATSDYAGQWYEQYF	TGTGCCACCAGTGATTATGCAGGGCAATGGTACGAGCAGTACTTC
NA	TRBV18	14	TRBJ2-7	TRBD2	CASSPGGSSYEQYF	TGTGCCAGCTCACCAGGCGGGAGCTCGTACGAGCAGTACTTC
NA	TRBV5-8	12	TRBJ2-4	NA	CASSPTKNIQYF	TGTGCCAGCAGCCCCACCAAAAACATTCAGTACTTC
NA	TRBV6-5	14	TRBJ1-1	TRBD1	CASRVQGVGTEAFF	TGTGCCAGCAGGGTACAGGGGGTAGGTACTGAAGCTTTCTTT
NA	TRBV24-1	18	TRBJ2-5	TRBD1	CATSGRGGWDRNQETQYF	TGTGCCACCAGTGGCCGGGGCGGTTGGGACAGGAACCAAGAGACCCAGTACTTC
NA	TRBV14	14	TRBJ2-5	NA	CASSQDDLTGTQYF	TGTGCCAGCAGCCAAGATGACCTCACGGGGACCCAGTACTTC
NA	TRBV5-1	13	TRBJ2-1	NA	CASSLFLVNEQFF	TGCGCCAGCAGCTTGTTTCTTGTGAATGAGCAGTTCTTC
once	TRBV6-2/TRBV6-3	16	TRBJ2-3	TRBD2	CASSINLAGNTDTQYF	TGTGCCAGCAGCATAAATCTAGCGGGGAACACAGATACGCAGTATTTT
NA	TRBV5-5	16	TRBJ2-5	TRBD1	CASSLRQGAILETQYF	TGTGCCAGCAGCTTGAGACAGGGTGCTATATTGGAGACCCAGTACTTC
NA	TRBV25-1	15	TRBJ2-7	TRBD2	CASSEFNGRASEQYF	TGTGCCAGCAGTGAATTTAACGGGAGGGCCTCCGAGCAGTACTTC
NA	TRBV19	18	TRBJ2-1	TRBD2	CASSIGLAGALLVNEQFF	TGTGCCAGTAGTATCGGACTAGCGGGAGCCCTACTAGTCAATGAGCAGTTCTTC
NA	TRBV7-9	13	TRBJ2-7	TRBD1	CASSWTGGHEQYF	TGTGCCAGCAGCTGGACAGGGGGCCACGAGCAGTACTTC
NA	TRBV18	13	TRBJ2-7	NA	CASSPGTDYEQYF	TGTGCCAGCTCTCCCGGGACTGACTACGAGCAGTACTTC
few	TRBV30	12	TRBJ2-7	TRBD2	CAWSLAGYEQYF	TGTGCCTGGAGTCTAGCGGGGTACGAGCAGTACTTC
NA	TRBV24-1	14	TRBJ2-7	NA	CATSGAGEGNEQYF	TGTGCCACCAGTGGGGCAGGGGAAGGGAACGAGCAGTACTTC
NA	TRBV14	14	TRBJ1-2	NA	CASSPLGARYGYTF	TGTGCCAGCAGCCCCTTAGGGGCGAGGTATGGCTACACCTTC
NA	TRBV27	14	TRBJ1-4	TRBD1	CASRGGTGREKLFF	TGTGCCAGCAGGGGCGGGACAGGGCGTGAAAAACTGTTTTTT
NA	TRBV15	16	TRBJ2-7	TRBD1	CATSRDIPTTGEKQYF	TGTGCCACCAGCAGAGATATTCCCACAACAGGGGAGAAGCAGTACTTC
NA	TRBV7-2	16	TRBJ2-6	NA	CASSLGTFSGANVLTF	TGTGCCAGCAGCTTAGGGACATTTTCTGGGGCCAACGTCCTGACTTTC
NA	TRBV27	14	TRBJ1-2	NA	CASSLSRSGDGYTF	TGTGCCAGCAGTTTATCAAGGTCAGGGGATGGCTACACCTTC
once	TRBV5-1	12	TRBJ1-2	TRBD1	CASSSADRVHTF	TGCGCCAGCAGCTCCGCTGACAGGGTGCATACCTTC
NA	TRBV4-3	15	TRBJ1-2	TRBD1	CASSQTGQGVSGYTF	TGCGCCAGCAGCCAAACCGGACAGGGGGTGAGTGGCTACACCTTC
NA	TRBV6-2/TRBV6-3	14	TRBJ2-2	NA	CASSYGGTTGELFF	TGTGCCAGCAGTTACGGGGGGACGACCGGGGAGCTGTTTTTT
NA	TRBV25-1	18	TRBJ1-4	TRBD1	CASSAQLGQHSTNEKLFF	TGTGCCAGCAGTGCACAACTGGGACAGCATTCAACTAATGAAAAACTGTTTTTT
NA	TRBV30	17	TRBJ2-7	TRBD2	CAWSFSGAGLSTYEQYF	TGTGCCTGGAGTTTTTCGGGCGCGGGACTATCAACCTACGAGCAGTACTTC
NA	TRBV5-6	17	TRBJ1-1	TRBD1	CASSRGTGGGWGTEAFF	TGTGCCAGCAGCCGTGGGACAGGGGGAGGTTGGGGCACTGAAGCTTTCTTT
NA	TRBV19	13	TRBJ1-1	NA	CASSIVENTEAFF	TGTGCCAGTAGTATAGTAGAAAACACTGAAGCTTTCTTT
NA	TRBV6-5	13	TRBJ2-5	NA	CASSYGQWQTQYF	TGTGCCAGCAGTTACGGACAATGGCAGACCCAGTACTTC
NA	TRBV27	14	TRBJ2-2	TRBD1	CASSFRGYTGELFF	TGTGCCAGCAGTTTCAGGGGGTACACCGGGGAGCTGTTTTTT
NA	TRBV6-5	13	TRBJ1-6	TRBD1	CASTTGLPSPLHF	TGTGCCAGCACGACAGGGTTGCCCTCACCCCTCCACTTT
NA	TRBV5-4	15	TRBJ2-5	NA	CASSLDPGEGRTQYF	TGTGCCAGCAGCTTGGACCCAGGGGAGGGGCGGACCCAGTACTTC
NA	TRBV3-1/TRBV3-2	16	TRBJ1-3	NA	CASSQDVGVGGNTIYF	TGTGCCAGCAGCCAAGATGTCGGGGTCGGCGGAAACACCATATATTTT
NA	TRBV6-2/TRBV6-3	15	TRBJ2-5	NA	CASSLPLGVQETQYF	TGTGCCAGCAGCCTCCCCCTCGGGGTCCAAGAGACCCAGTACTTC
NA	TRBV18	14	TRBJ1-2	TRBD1	CASSPAGTVDRYTF	TGTGCCAGCTCACCGGCCGGGACAGTAGATCGCTACACCTTC
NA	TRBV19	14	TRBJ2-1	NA	CASNRGESYNEQFF	TGTGCCAGTAATCGGGGAGAATCCTACAATGAGCAGTTCTTC
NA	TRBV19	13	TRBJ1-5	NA	CASRISGKQPQHF	TGTGCCAGTAGGATCTCAGGGAAGCAGCCCCAGCATTTT
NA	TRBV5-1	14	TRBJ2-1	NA	CASSLQADYNEQFF	TGCGCCAGCAGCTTGCAGGCAGATTACAATGAGCAGTTCTTC